The rows below give T cell receptor beta chains drawn from one sample of a study of patients and donors after allogeneic stem cell transplantation. TCRdb fed the RT-PCR reads into MiXCR, producing one record per CDR3 protein. The repertoire has 920,000 or so distinct CDR3 sequences, roughly 18% of them found once; the top ten carry around 6%. Sequencing was done on a sample of blood, either unsorted or a sorted T cell fraction (not recorded which). The receptors stem from a human donor who was either an allogeneic HSCT recipient or a stem cell or donor lymphocyte infusion donor (not recorded which). It is not recorded whose cells these are; they may come from a transplant donor. Both conserved end residues are part of each CDR3. The order of the fields is D gene, clone size, J gene, V gene, CDR3 DNA, CDR3 protein. D genes are given only for firm matches. Only some rows state a clone size, as once, few, many or a class for expanded clones.

D: TRBD2
size: few
J: TRBJ2-2
V: TRBV2
DNA: TGTGCCAGCAGCGTACCGGGACTAGCGGGACTCGGGGAGCTGTTTTTT
CDR3: CASSVPGLAGLGELFF

D: NA
size: few
J: TRBJ1-5
V: TRBV12-3/TRBV12-4
DNA: TGTGCCAGCACCGAGGCACAGGGCAATCAGCCCCAGCATTTT
CDR3: CASTEAQGNQPQHF

D: NA
size: NA
J: TRBJ2-7
V: TRBV29-1
DNA: TGCAGCGTTGAAGGCCGTGGGTACGAGCAGTACTTC
CDR3: CSVEGRGYEQYF

D: NA
size: NA
J: TRBJ2-7
V: TRBV7-2
DNA: TGTGCCAGCAGCCCGGACGGTAACTCCTACGAGCAGTACTTC
CDR3: CASSPDGNSYEQYF

D: TRBD1
size: few
J: TRBJ1-2
V: TRBV30
DNA: TGTGCCTCCCTAGTCTGGGGACAGGCTAACTATGGCTACACCTTC
CDR3: CASLVWGQANYGYTF

D: NA
size: few
J: TRBJ2-7
V: TRBV18
DNA: TGTGCCAGCTCACCCGCCGGGACGATCCACGAGCAGTACTTC
CDR3: CASSPAGTIHEQYF

D: NA
size: many
J: TRBJ2-5
V: TRBV12-3/TRBV12-4
DNA: TGTGCCAGCAGAAGAGACGGGGAGACCCAGTACTTC
CDR3: CASRRDGETQYF

D: TRBD1
size: NA
J: TRBJ2-5
V: TRBV6-1
DNA: TGTGCCAGCATACCGGGACAGGGCCGAGAGACCCAGTACTTC
CDR3: CASIPGQGRETQYF

D: TRBD1
size: NA
J: TRBJ2-7
V: TRBV30
DNA: TGTGCCTGCAACCGGGACAGGGCGTACGAGCAGTACTTC
CDR3: CACNRDRAYEQYF

D: TRBD2
size: many
J: TRBJ2-1
V: TRBV29-1
DNA: TGCAGCGTTTCGACGGGAGGTTCCTACAATGAGCAGTTCTTC
CDR3: CSVSTGGSYNEQFF

D: TRBD1
size: NA
J: TRBJ1-5
V: TRBV5-1
DNA: TGCGCCAGCAGCTGGAACAGGGGGCCGCGAAGTCAGCCCCAGCATTTT
CDR3: CASSWNRGPRSQPQHF

D: NA
size: few
J: TRBJ2-7
V: TRBV12-3/TRBV12-4
DNA: TGTGCCAGCAGTTACGACAGGTTTGGGAATGAGCAGTACTTC
CDR3: CASSYDRFGNEQYF

D: NA
size: NA
J: TRBJ2-7
V: TRBV7-2
DNA: TGTGCCAGCAGCTGGATCGGGTCCTACGAGCAGTACTTC
CDR3: CASSWIGSYEQYF

D: NA
size: few
J: TRBJ2-1
V: TRBV7-6
DNA: TGTGCCAGCAGTTTATTCCCCGGGGGCGGAGGGAATGAGCAGTTCTTC
CDR3: CASSLFPGGGGNEQFF

D: NA
size: NA
J: TRBJ2-3
V: TRBV5-5
DNA: TGTGCCAGCAGCTCTCCGGGAAACACAGATACGCAGTATTTT
CDR3: CASSSPGNTDTQYF

D: TRBD2
size: NA
J: TRBJ2-3
V: TRBV15
DNA: TGTGCCACCAGCCACGATTCCCTAGCGGGATCGTCAGATACGCAGTATTTT
CDR3: CATSHDSLAGSSDTQYF

D: TRBD1
size: NA
J: TRBJ2-5
V: TRBV7-2
DNA: TGTGCCAGCAGCCCGCACACAGGGGTCCAAGAGACCCAGTACTTC
CDR3: CASSPHTGVQETQYF

D: NA
size: NA
J: TRBJ2-7
V: TRBV7-9
DNA: TGTGCCAGCAGCTTACGAAGACCTAACTCCAAACTCTACGAGCAGTACTTC
CDR3: CASSLRRPNSKLYEQYF

D: TRBD1
size: NA
J: TRBJ2-2
V: TRBV6-1
DNA: TGTGCCAGCAGCTCGGGACAGGGGGCGCGCACCGGGGAGCTGTTTTTT
CDR3: CASSSGQGARTGELFF

D: NA
size: few
J: TRBJ1-1
V: TRBV18
DNA: TGTGCCAGCTCACCACTCCTGACAGATTTGAACACTGAAGCTTTCTTT
CDR3: CASSPLLTDLNTEAFF